The rows below give T cell receptor beta chains drawn from one sample of a study of CD8 T cells in Susac syndrome. A single record per CDR3 protein comes from TCRdb applying MiXCR to the immunoSEQ multiplex PCR reads. The data contain 150,000 to 200,000 distinct CDR3 sequences, 85% to 95% of them singletons. The sequenced sample consisted of CD8+ T cells from PBMCs. These receptors came from a human donor with multiple sclerosis. The CDR3 runs from the conserved cysteine through the conserved F or W. A D gene is named only where the DNA matches it firmly. The size field is filled for only some rows; it gives once, few, many or a size class.

v_gene: TRBV12-3/TRBV12-4
d_gene: TRBD1
abundance: .
j_gene: TRBJ2-5
CDR3aa: CASSFGTGTETQYF
CDR3nt: TGTGCCAGCAGTTTTGGGACAGGGACGGAGACCCAGTACTTC

v_gene: TRBV29-1
d_gene: .
abundance: .
j_gene: TRBJ2-2
CDR3aa: CSVEGDAAVGELFF
CDR3nt: TGCAGCGTTGAAGGGGACGCAGCGGTCGGGGAGCTGTTTTTT

v_gene: TRBV2
d_gene: .
abundance: .
j_gene: TRBJ2-7
CDR3aa: CASIAGHDYEQYF
CDR3nt: TGTGCCAGTATAGCAGGACATGACTACGAGCAGTACTTC

v_gene: TRBV7-2
d_gene: TRBD2
abundance: .
j_gene: TRBJ2-7
CDR3aa: CASKKGSGSYEQYF
CDR3nt: TGTGCCAGCAAAAAGGGTAGCGGGAGCTACGAGCAGTACTTC

v_gene: TRBV29-1
d_gene: .
abundance: .
j_gene: TRBJ1-2
CDR3aa: CSVEDQRGYGYTF
CDR3nt: TGCAGCGTTGAAGATCAAAGGGGCTATGGCTACACCTTC

v_gene: TRBV4-1
d_gene: .
abundance: .
j_gene: TRBJ2-3
CDR3aa: CASSPKLTDTQYF
CDR3nt: TGCGCCAGCAGCCCAAAACTCACAGATACGCAGTATTTT

v_gene: TRBV3-1
d_gene: TRBD2
abundance: .
j_gene: TRBJ2-7
CDR3aa: CASSQDLGYFRGGTYEQYF
CDR3nt: TGTGCCAGCAGCCAAGATCTTGGGTATTTTCGCGGGGGAACCTACGAGCAGTACTTC

v_gene: TRBV9
d_gene: .
abundance: .
j_gene: TRBJ2-3
CDR3aa: CASSVDRADTQYF
CDR3nt: TGTGCCAGCAGCGTAGATAGGGCAGATACGCAGTATTTT

v_gene: TRBV27
d_gene: .
abundance: once
j_gene: TRBJ2-3
CDR3aa: CASSLLDASADTQYF
CDR3nt: TGTGCCAGCAGTTTATTGGACGCATCCGCAGATACGCAGTATTTT

v_gene: TRBV14
d_gene: .
abundance: .
j_gene: TRBJ1-2
CDR3aa: CASSQDVQADGYTF
CDR3nt: TGTGCCAGCAGCCAAGACGTACAGGCCGATGGCTACACCTTC

v_gene: TRBV11-2
d_gene: .
abundance: .
j_gene: TRBJ2-3
CDR3aa: CASSFGITDTQYF
CDR3nt: TGTGCCAGCAGCTTTGGGATCACAGATACGCAGTATTTT

v_gene: TRBV9
d_gene: .
abundance: .
j_gene: TRBJ2-1
CDR3aa: CASSLQGTGEQFF
CDR3nt: TGTGCCAGCAGCCTCCAGGGTACCGGTGAGCAGTTCTTC

v_gene: TRBV2
d_gene: .
abundance: .
j_gene: TRBJ2-7
CDR3aa: CASTYLGDEQYF
CDR3nt: TGTGCCAGCACCTACCTGGGTGACGAGCAGTACTTC

v_gene: TRBV7-2
d_gene: .
abundance: few
j_gene: TRBJ2-3
CDR3aa: CASSSLGGDSTDTQYF
CDR3nt: TGTGCCAGCAGCTCGCTCGGAGGGGATAGCACAGATACGCAGTATTTT

v_gene: TRBV27
d_gene: .
abundance: few
j_gene: TRBJ2-1
CDR3aa: CASSVTEYNEQFF
CDR3nt: TGTGCCAGCAGTGTCACAGAATACAATGAGCAGTTCTTC

v_gene: TRBV11-2
d_gene: TRBD1
abundance: .
j_gene: TRBJ2-2
CDR3aa: CASSFQKGQWGTGELFF
CDR3nt: TGTGCCAGCAGCTTCCAAAAGGGACAGTGGGGAACCGGGGAGCTGTTTTTT

v_gene: TRBV29-1
d_gene: .
abundance: once
j_gene: TRBJ2-2
CDR3aa: CSVVFLADTGELFF
CDR3nt: TGCAGCGTTGTTTTTCTTGCGGACACCGGGGAGCTGTTTTTT

v_gene: TRBV11-1
d_gene: TRBD2
abundance: .
j_gene: TRBJ2-3
CDR3aa: CASSSPMLAGGDTTWEPDTQYF
CDR3nt: TGTGCCAGCAGCTCCCCTATGCTAGCGGGAGGGGATACAACCTGGGAGCCAGATACGCAGTATTTT

v_gene: TRBV9
d_gene: .
abundance: .
j_gene: TRBJ2-1
CDR3aa: CASSPWGLINEQFF
CDR3nt: TGTGCCAGCAGCCCATGGGGACTGATCAATGAGCAGTTCTTC